This TCR beta chain originates from a study of blood T cell repertoires in COVID-19. Overall study: Material from acute and convalescent COVID-19 was sourced from the United States, Italy and Spain. The analysed material was cDNA or gDNA that came from T cells, B-cell-depleted T cells, or PBMCs.

The germline gives CDR1 KGHSH, CDR2 LQKENI. CDR3 length equals 13 residues. The ends were cut back, 3 bases at V and 3 bases at J, with 8 bases in the middle. Assignment of participants to cohorts was predicated upon participant-reported clinical history. Authors' processing steps: Scientists estimated how many nucleated cells there were by amplifying reference gene primers. TCRdb's table, derived via immunoSEQ multiplex PCR, lists solely in-frame clones and lacks some. That table furnishes V, J and clone size, whereas the DNA furnished D and trimming. The repertoire holds roughly 150,000 clones, 79% seen once, with 15% to 20% in the top ten.

The sample comprised PBMCs or T cells enriched from blood (not recorded which). V is TRBV18 and J is TRBJ1-1, with D tentatively TRBD1 (6 bases). The receptor was derived from a woman between 65 and 79 years old in a cohort exposed to, infected with or recovered from COVID-19 (not recorded which). The DNA for the CDR3 is TGTGCCAGCTCACCGGGGGCACACACTGAAGCTTTCTTT. This sequence encodes CASSPGAHTEAFF.